This T cell receptor beta chain was identified during a study of shared clonotypes between healthy human individuals. Profiled with immunoSEQ multiplex PCR; TCRdb holds only in-frame clones, not every one. The table includes millions of clones, more than 90% detected once. Regarding the study as a whole: Large depth notwithstanding, sorted-subset sequencing proved incomplete by rarefaction.

Of note for this clone: Its antigen remains unidentified.

This CDR3 has 14 amino acids. V was pared by 5 bases and J by 11 bases, with 21 bases between. Germline lookup yields CDR1 MNHNY and CDR2 SVGAGI (reference sequence). Specimen: naive CD4+ T cells sorted from blood. Subset specified: CD45RA+ positively selected. V and J are TRBV6-6 and TRBJ2-5, with D unresolved. The sequence was collected from a man between 18 and 29 years old in good health. This CDR3 reads CASSLLDGFHQQYF. Here the CDR3 DNA reads TGTGCCAGCAGTCTGCTGGACGGCTTCCACCAGCAGTACTTC.